This TCR beta chain appears in the sequencing data of a study of cytomegalovirus exposure and HLA in healthy donors. The CDR3 is made up of 12 amino acids. V was shortened by 10 bases and J by 0 bases, with 10 bases between the two germline ends. The germline CDR1 and CDR2 sequences are SGHVS and FQNEAQ. The assay was immunoSEQ multiplex PCR, and TCRdb's table has in-frame clones only and misses some. The sample lists over 100,000 clones, over 85% occurring once. Whole-study findings and limits: Across donors, most TCRs were seen rarely, yet some public ones were widespread. The tendency of first-cohort TCR clusters to co-occur in the 120 or so validation repertoires was identified by a subsequent analysis.

Regarding this clone: Its cognate antigen is unknown.

Sequencing was performed on PBMCs. The J gene is TRBJ2-7, the V gene TRBV7-8; TRBD2 is a possible D gene (6 bases). This clonotype was obtained from a man aged 25-45 years in good health and CMV-seronegative. The DNA for the CDR3 is TGTGCCACCGCCGGGGGCTCCTACGAGCAGTACTTC. Translating it yields CATAGGSYEQYF.